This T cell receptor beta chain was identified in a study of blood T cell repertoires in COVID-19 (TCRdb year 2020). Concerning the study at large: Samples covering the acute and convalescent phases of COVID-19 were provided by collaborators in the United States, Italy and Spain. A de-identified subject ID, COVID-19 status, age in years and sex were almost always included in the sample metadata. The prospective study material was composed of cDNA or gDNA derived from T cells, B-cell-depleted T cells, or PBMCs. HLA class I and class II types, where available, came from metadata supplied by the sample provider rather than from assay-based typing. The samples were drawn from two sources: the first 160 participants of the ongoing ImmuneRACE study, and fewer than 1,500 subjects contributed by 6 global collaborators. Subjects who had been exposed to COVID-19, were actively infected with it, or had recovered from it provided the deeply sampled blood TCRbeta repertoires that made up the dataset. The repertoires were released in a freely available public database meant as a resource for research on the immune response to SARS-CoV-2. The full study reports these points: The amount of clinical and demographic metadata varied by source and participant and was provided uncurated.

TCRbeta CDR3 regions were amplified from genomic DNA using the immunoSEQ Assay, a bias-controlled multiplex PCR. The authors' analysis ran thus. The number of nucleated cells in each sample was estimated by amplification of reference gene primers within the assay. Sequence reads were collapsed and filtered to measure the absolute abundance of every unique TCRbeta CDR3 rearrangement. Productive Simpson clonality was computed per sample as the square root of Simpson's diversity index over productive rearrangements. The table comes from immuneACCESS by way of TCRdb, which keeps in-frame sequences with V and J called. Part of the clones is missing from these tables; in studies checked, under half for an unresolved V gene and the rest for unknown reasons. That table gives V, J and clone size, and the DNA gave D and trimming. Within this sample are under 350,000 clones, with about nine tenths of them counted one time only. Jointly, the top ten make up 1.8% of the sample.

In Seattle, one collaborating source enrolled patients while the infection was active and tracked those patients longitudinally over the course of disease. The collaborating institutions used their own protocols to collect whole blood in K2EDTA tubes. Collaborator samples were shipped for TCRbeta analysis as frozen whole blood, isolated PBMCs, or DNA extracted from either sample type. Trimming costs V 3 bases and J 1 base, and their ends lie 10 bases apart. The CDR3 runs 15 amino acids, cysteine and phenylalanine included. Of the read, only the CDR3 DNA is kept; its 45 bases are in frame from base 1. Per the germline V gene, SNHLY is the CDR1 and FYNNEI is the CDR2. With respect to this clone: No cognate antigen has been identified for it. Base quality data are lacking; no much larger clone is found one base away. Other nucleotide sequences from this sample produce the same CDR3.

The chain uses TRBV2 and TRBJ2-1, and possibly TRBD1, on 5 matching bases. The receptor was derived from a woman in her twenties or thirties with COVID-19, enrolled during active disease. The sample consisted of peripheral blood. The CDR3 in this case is CASSESRGSYNEQFF. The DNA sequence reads TGTGCCAGCAGTGAGTCTAGGGGTTCCTACAATGAGCAGTTCTTC.